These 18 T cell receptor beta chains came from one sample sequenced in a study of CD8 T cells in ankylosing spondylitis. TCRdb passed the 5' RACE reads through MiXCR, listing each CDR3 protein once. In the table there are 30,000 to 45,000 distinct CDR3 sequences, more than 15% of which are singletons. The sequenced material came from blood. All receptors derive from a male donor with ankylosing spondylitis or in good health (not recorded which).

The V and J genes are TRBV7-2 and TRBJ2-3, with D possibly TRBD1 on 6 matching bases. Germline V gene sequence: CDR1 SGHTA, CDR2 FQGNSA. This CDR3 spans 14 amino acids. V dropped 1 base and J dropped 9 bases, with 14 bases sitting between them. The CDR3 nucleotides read TGTGCCAGCAGCTTAGGGGGGCAGGGTGGCACGCAGTATTTT. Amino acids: CASSLGGQGGTQYF.

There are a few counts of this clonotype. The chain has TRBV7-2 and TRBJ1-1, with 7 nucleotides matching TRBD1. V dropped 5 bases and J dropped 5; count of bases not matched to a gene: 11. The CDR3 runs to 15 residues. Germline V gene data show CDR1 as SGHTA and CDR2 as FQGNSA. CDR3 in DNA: TGTGCCAGCAGCCCATTACAGGGGAAAGGTACTGAAGCTTTCTTT. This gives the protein CASSPLQGKGTEAFF.

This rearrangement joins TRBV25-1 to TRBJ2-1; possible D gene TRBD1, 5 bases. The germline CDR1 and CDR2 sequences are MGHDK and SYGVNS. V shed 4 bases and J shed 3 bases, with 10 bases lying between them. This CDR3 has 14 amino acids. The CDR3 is CASSGTTDYNEQFF. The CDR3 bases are TGTGCCAGCAGTGGGACGACAGACTACAATGAGCAGTTCTTC.

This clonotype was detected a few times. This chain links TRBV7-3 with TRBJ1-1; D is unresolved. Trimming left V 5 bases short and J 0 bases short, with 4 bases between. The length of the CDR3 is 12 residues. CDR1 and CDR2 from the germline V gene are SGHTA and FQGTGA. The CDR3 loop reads CASSPLNTEAFF. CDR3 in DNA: TGTGCCAGCAGCCCCCTGAACACTGAAGCTTTCTTT.

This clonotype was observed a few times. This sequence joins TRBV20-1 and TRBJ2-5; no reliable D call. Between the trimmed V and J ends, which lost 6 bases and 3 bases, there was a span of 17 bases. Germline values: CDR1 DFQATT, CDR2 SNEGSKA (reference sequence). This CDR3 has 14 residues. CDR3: CSAGDWITKETQYF. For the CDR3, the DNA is TGCAGTGCCGGTGACTGGATTACAAAAGAGACCCAGTACTTC.

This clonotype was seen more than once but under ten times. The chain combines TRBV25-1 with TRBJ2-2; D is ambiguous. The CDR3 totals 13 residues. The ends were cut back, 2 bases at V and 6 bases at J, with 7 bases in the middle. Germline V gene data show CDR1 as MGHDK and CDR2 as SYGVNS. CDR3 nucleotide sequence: TGTGCCAGCAGTGAAGGAGTCGCCGGGGAGCTGTTTTTT. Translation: CASSEGVAGELFF.

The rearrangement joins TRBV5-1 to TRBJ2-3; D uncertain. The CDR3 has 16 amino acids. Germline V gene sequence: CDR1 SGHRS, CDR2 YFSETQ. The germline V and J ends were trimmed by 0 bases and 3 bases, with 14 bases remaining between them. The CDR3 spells CASSLGTSAETDTQYF. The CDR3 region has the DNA TGCGCCAGCAGCTTGGGGACCTCGGCAGAAACAGATACGCAGTATTTT.

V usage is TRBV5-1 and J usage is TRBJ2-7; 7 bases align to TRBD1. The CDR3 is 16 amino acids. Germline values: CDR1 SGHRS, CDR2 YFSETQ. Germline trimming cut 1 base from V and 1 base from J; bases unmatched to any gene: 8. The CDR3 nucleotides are TGCGCCAGCAGCTTGTCCACAGGGGCTTCGTCCTACGAGCAGTACTTC. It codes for CASSLSTGASSYEQYF.

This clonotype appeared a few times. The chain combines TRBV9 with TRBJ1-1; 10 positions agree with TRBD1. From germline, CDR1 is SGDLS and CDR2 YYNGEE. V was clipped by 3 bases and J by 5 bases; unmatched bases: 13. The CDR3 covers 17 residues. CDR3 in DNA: TGTGCCAGCAGCGCCGGAGTATCGGGACAGGGGCGGACTGAAGCTTTCTTT. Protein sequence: CASSAGVSGQGRTEAFF.

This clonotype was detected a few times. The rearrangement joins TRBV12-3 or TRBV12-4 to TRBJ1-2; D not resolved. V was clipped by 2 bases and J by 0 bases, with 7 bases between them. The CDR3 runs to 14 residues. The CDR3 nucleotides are TGTGCCAGCAGTTTAAGTTGGGCTAACTATGGCTACACCTTC. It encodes CASSLSWANYGYTF.

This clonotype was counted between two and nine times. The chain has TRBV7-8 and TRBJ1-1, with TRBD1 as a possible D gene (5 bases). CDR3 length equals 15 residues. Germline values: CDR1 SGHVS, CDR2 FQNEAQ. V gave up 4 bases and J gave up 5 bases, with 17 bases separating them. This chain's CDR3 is CASSSLSGRGTEAFF. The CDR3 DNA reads TGTGCCAGCAGCTCGCTTTCAGGGAGAGGTACTGAAGCTTTCTTT.

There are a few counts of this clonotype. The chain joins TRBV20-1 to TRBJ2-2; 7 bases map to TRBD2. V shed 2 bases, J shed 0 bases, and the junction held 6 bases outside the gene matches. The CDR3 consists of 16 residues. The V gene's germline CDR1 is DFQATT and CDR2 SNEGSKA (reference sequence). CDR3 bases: TGCAGTGCTAGATCGGCTAGCGGCGCGAACACCGGGGAGCTGTTTTTT. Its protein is CSARSASGANTGELFF.

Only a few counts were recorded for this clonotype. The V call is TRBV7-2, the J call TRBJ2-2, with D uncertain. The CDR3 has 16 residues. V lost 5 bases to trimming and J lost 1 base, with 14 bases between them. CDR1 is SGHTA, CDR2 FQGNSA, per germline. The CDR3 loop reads CASSPAGRKNTGELFF. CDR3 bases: TGTGCCAGCAGCCCCGCCGGGCGGAAGAACACCGGGGAGCTGTTTTTT.

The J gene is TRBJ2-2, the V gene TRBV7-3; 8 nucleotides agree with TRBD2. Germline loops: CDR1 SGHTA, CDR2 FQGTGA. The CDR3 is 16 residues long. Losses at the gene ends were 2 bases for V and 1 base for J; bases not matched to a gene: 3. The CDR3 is CASSLSSGLNTGELFF. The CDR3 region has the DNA TGTGCCAGCAGCTTATCTAGCGGGCTGAACACCGGGGAGCTGTTTTTT.

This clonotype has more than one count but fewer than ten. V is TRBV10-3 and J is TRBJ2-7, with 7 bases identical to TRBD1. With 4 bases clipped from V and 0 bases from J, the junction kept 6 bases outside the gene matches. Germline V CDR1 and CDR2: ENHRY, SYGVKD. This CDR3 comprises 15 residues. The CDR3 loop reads CAISGGQLNSYEQYF. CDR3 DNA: TGTGCCATCAGTGGGGGACAGCTAAACTCCTACGAGCAGTACTTC.

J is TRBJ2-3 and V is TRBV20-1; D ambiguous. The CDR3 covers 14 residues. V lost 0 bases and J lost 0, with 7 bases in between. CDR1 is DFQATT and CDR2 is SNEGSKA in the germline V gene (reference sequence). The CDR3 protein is CSAREIRSTDTQYF. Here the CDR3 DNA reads TGCAGTGCTAGAGAAATACGTAGCACAGATACGCAGTATTTT.

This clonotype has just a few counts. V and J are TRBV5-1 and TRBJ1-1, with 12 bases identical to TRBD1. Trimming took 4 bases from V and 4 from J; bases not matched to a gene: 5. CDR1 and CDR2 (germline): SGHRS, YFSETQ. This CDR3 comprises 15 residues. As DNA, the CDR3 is TGCGCCAGCAGCAAGGGACAGGGGGCGGTCACTGAAGCTTTCTTT. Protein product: CASSKGQGAVTEAFF.

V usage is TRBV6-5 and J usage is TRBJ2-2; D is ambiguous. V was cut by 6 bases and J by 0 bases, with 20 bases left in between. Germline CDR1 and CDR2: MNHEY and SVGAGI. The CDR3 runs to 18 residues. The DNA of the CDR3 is TGTGCCAGCAGCCAAACCGGGCCCCTAAAATCGAACACCGGGGAGCTGTTTTTT. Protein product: CASSQTGPLKSNTGELFF.